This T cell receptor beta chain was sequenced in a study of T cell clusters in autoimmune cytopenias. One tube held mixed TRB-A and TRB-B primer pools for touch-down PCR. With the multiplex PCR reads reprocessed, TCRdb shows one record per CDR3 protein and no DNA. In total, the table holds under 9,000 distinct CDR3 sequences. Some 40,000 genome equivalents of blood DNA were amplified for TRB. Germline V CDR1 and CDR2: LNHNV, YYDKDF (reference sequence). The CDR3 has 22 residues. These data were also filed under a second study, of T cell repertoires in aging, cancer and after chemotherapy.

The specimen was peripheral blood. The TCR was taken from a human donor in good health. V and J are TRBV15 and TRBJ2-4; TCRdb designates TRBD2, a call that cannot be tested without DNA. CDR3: CATSRDVLEREGRPLAKNIQYF.